This T cell receptor beta chain originates from a study of tumor and adjacent non-tumor tissue in lung cancer. Across the study: Histology: 12 adenocarcinoma, 2 squamous cell carcinoma, 1 small cell lung cancer. Overall study findings and caveats: TCR diversity was significantly greater in tumor than normal lung tissue.

RNA was extracted from bulk tissue without any cell sorting. Concerning this clonotype: Its antigen is as yet unknown.

V was clipped by 5 bases and J by 4 bases, with 23 bases between them. Germline-derived CDR1 and CDR2 are MDHEN and SYDVKM. The CDR3 extends over 18 amino acids. A modified ARM-PCR protocol with three rounds of nested PCR amplified TCRbeta. TCRdb reprocessed the multiplex PCR reads with MiXCR, giving one entry per CDR3 protein. Here the sample spans 55,000 to 70,000 distinct CDR3 sequences, 60% being singletons. This receptor was obtained from a man in his forties or fifties with non-small cell lung cancer. The material sequenced was lung tumor tissue. The rearrangement joins TRBV28 to TRBJ2-2, with D possibly matching TRBD1 (6 bases). The CDR3: CASSAARGTLKGTGELFF. The CDR3 DNA reads as TGTGCCAGCAGTGCAGCAAGAGGGACACTAAAGGGCACCGGGGAGCTGTTTTTT.